Reported below is one T cell receptor (beta chain). This entry belongs to a study of blood T cell repertoires in COVID-19. Study in general: From T cells, B-cell-depleted T cells, or PBMCs came the material, which was cDNA or gDNA.

The germline V and J ends were trimmed by 4 bases and 7 bases, with 14 bases remaining between them. Looked up from germline, CDR1 is SGHTA and CDR2 is FQGTGA. This CDR3 has 15 residues. As processed by the authors: Reference gene primers were amplified, and this amplification served to estimate nucleated cell counts. Clones were read by immunoSEQ multiplex PCR, and TCRdb kept only the in-frame ones, dropping some. V, J and clone size are those of that table, while D and trimming were read from the DNA. The sample has 250,000 or so clones, more than 80% seen once; the top ten hold less than 3%. This chain links TRBV7-3 with TRBJ1-6; D uncertain. Sequenced sample: peripheral blood. The TCR was taken from a woman in her twenties or thirties with active or convalescent COVID-19. For the CDR3, the DNA is TGTGCCAGCAGCTCCACGGGCGGACTGAATTCACCCCTCCACTTT. This codes for CASSSTGGLNSPLHF.